This TCR beta chain was sequenced during a study of T cell changes during pregnancy in multiple sclerosis. The table came from immunoSEQ multiplex PCR; TCRdb's copy has only in-frame clones and leaves some out. This table holds 90,000 to 120,000 clones, around 93% found once. J lost 6 bases, V lost 6 bases, and 5 bases had no gene match. Germline CDR1 SNHLY, CDR2 FYNNEI. This CDR3 spans 15 amino acids. The sample here was peripheral blood, taken before pregnancy. This clonotype was obtained from a female donor with multiple sclerosis, enrolled in a pregnancy study. This chain connects TRBV2 to TRBJ2-1, with TRBD2 matching over 13 bases. This CDR3 is CASSLLAGGTNEQFF. The CDR3 nucleotides are TGTGCCAGCAGCCTACTAGCGGGAGGGACCAATGAGCAGTTCTTC.